The present T cell receptor beta chain was sequenced within a study of persistence of HIV-infected CD4 T cells. For this clone: Its antigen remains unknown.

This nonspecific control used anti-CD3/anti-CD28 bead stimulation of CD4+ T cells. Sorting of responding CD4+ T cells relied on upregulated CD40 ligand together with CD69. Sequencing used immunoSEQ version 4 in survey mode. Measured with immunoSEQ multiplex PCR; TCRdb has only the in-frame clones, and not every one. The sample lists about 43,000 clones, around 89% occurring once. Germline CDR1 is LGHDT and CDR2 is YNNKEL (reference sequence). The CDR3 is made up of 13 amino acids. Between the trimmed V and J ends, which lost 1 base and 6 bases, there was a span of 9 bases. The source of this sequence is an adult man with HIV who was CMV-seropositive. The starting material was CD4+ T cells sorted from PBMCs after roughly 17-hour stimulation, obtained from a patient who received antiretroviral therapy. The chain uses TRBV3-1 (or the pseudogene TRBV3-2) and TRBJ1-1, with D perhaps TRBD1 (5 bases). Here the CDR3 reads CASSQGGTAEAFF. CDR3 nucleotide sequence: TGTGCCAGCAGCCAAGGGGGGACTGCTGAAGCTTTCTTT.